Sequencing of this T cell receptor beta chain was carried out in a study of T cell responses to AZD1222 COVID-19 vaccine. General observations from the study: Across spike, vaccine-associated CD4 TCRs were found, dominant at 160-218 and 743-854. Nearly half of spike-specific TCRs reportedly target variant regions that are unmutated in the B.1.351 and B.1.1.7 variants. Repertoire sampling occurred only after the peak T cell response. Spike-specific TCR repertoires showed rising breadth and depth after two AZD1222 doses.

Notes on this clone: The antigen remains undetermined.

With V trimmed by 6 bases and J by 8 bases, 12 bases remained unmatched. Germline CDR1 reads MNHEY; CDR2 reads SMNVEV (reference sequence). This CDR3 spans 14 amino acids. Repertoires were generated with immunoSEQ multiplex PCR, while TCRdb's copy carries only in-frame clones and drops some. The table records approximately 82,000 clones, 90% to 95% of them present only once. This specimen was peripheral blood, taken on day 0 of AZD1222 vaccination. This sequence was found in an adult in good health. J is TRBJ1-2 and V is TRBV27, with 7 nucleotides matching TRBD1. CDR3 sequence: CASSRLRDREGYTF. CDR3 bases: TGTGCCAGCAGCCGACTCCGGGACAGAGAAGGCTACACCTTC.